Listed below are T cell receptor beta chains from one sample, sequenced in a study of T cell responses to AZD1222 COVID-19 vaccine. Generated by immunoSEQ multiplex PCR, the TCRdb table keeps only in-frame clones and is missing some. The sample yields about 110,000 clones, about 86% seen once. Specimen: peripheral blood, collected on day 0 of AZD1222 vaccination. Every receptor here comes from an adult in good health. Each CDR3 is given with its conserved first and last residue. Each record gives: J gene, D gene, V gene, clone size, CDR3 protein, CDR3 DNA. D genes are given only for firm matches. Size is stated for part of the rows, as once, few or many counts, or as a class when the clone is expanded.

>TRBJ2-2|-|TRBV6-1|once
CASSEQGIPNTGELFF
TGTGCCAGCAGTGAACAGGGGATACCGAACACCGGGGAGCTGTTTTTT
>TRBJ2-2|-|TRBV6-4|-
CASRAQGGNTGELFF
TGTGCCAGCAGAGCTCAGGGGGGGAACACCGGGGAGCTGTTTTTT
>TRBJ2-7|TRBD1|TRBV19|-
CASSFGQGFTYEQYF
TGTGCCAGTAGTTTCGGACAGGGATTCACCTACGAGCAGTACTTC
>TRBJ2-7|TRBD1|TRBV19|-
CASSIFGQGVNEQYF
TGTGCCAGTAGTATCTTCGGACAGGGGGTTAACGAGCAGTACTTC
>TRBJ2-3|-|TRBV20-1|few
CSASQASDITDTQYF
TGCAGTGCTAGTCAGGCTAGCGATATCACAGATACGCAGTATTTT
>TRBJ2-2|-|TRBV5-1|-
CASSLAGQNTGELFF
TGCGCCAGCAGCTTGGCGGGACAGAACACCGGGGAGCTGTTTTTT
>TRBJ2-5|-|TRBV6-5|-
CASSYAWGLETQYF
TGTGCCAGCAGTTACGCATGGGGACTAGAGACCCAGTACTTC
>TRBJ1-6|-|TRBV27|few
CASGVRDSPLHF
TGTGCCAGTGGGGTCCGGGATTCACCCCTCCACTTT
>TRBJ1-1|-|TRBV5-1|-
CASSLWTDMNTEAFF
TGCGCCAGCAGCTTGTGGACGGATATGAACACTGAAGCTTTCTTT
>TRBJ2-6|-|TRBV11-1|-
CASSLSHTGANVLTF
TGTGCCAGCAGCTTATCACACACTGGGGCCAACGTCCTGACTTTC
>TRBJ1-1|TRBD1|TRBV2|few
CASKGTGRNTEAFF
TGTGCCAGCAAAGGGACAGGGAGGAACACTGAAGCTTTCTTT
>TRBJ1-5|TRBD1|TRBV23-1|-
CASRKRTGEKGQPQHF
TGCGCCAGCAGGAAACGGACAGGGGAGAAGGGTCAGCCCCAGCATTTT
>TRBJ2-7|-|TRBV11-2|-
CASSHSGVASYEQYF
TGTGCCAGCAGCCATTCGGGGGTAGCATCCTACGAGCAGTACTTC
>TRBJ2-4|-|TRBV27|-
CASSPPGVVAKNIQYF
TGTGCCAGCAGCCCCCCTGGGGTGGTAGCCAAAAACATTCAGTACTTC
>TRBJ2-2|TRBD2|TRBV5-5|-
CASSLRGGPTGELFF
TGTGCCAGCAGCTTGCGGGGAGGGCCTACCGGGGAGCTGTTTTTT
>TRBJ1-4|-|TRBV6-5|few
CASRFGPTNEKLFF
TGTGCCAGCAGGTTCGGACCAACTAATGAAAAACTGTTTTTT
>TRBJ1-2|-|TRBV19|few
CASSPLGTANYGYTF
TGTGCCAGTAGTCCCTTAGGGACTGCCAACTATGGCTACACCTTC
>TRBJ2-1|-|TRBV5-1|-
CASSTQGRLLSGYNEQFF
TGCGCCAGCAGCACCCAGGGACGCCTACTTTCGGGTTACAATGAGCAGTTCTTC
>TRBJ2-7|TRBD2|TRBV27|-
CASGDSPLPGLAGGSYEQYF
TGTGCCAGCGGGGATTCCCCCTTGCCGGGACTAGCGGGGGGTTCCTACGAGCAGTACTTC
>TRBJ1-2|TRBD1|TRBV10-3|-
CAISGTGDLNYGYTF
TGTGCCATCAGTGGGACAGGGGACCTGAACTATGGCTACACCTTC
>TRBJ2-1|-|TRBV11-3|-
CASSLQGSSYNEQFF
TGTGCCAGCAGCCTCCAGGGTAGCTCCTACAATGAGCAGTTCTTC
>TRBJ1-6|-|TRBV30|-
CAWSLNSPGGSPLHF
TGTGCCTGGAGCCTAAACTCACCTGGGGGGTCACCCCTCCACTTT
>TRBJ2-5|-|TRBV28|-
CASSLARTPGETQYF
TGTGCCAGCAGTTTAGCGAGGACTCCGGGGGAGACCCAGTACTTC
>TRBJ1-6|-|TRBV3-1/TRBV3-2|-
CASSRPTGVALHF
TGTGCCAGCAGCCGTCCGACGGGGGTAGCCCTCCACTTT
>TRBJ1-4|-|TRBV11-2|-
CASSSPRGAPNEKLFF
TGTGCCAGCAGCTCACCGAGGGGTGCGCCCAATGAAAAACTGTTTTTT
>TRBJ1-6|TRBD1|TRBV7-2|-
CASSFQGAVYNSPLHF
TGTGCCAGCAGCTTTCAGGGGGCGGTGTATAATTCACCCCTCCACTTT
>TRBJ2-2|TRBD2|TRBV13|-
CASSPPGLGDTGELFF
TGTGCCAGCAGCCCACCGGGACTAGGGGACACCGGGGAGCTGTTTTTT
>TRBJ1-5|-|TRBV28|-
CASSPAKGGSTDQPQHF
TGTGCCAGCAGCCCTGCGAAAGGGGGAAGTACGGATCAGCCCCAGCATTTT
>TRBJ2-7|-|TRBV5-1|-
CASTPLQGSYEQYF
TGCGCCAGCACTCCTTTGCAGGGCTCCTACGAGCAGTACTTC
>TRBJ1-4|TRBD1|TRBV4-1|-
CASSPAGGRGSEKLFF
TGCGCCAGCAGCCCAGCAGGCGGCAGGGGGTCGGAAAAACTGTTTTTT
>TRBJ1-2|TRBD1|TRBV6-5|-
CASSPGGTGYGYTF
TGTGCCAGCAGTCCAGGGGGGACGGGCTATGGCTACACCTTC
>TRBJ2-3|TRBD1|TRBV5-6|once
CASSLGGRQGADTQYF
TGTGCCAGCAGCTTGGGGGGCCGACAGGGAGCGGATACGCAGTATTTT
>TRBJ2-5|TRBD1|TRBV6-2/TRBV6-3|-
CASSQGQGAQETQYF
TGTGCCAGCAGTCAGGGACAGGGGGCCCAAGAGACCCAGTACTTC
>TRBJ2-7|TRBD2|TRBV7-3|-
CASSISGGSSYEQYF
TGTGCCAGCAGCATCAGCGGGGGGAGCTCCTACGAGCAGTACTTC
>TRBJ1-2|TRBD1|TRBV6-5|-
CASTIQWQGALGYTF
TGTGCCAGCACTATACAGTGGCAGGGGGCACTTGGCTACACCTTC
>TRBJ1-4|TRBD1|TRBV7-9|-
CASRRTGSNEKLFF
TGTGCCAGCAGGCGGACAGGGAGTAATGAAAAACTGTTTTTT
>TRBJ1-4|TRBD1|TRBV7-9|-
CASSITRQGSNEKLFF
TGTGCCAGCAGCATAACTCGACAGGGTTCTAATGAAAAACTGTTTTTT
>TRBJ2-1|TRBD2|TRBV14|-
CASSRIIAGDNEQFF
TGTGCCAGCAGCCGGATTATAGCGGGGGACAATGAGCAGTTCTTC
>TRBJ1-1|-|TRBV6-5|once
CASSYRGQMRDTEAFF
TGTGCCAGCAGTTACCGTGGACAGATGAGGGACACTGAAGCTTTCTTT
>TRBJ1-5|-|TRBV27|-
CASSSGYGNQPQHF
TGTGCCAGCAGTTCAGGGTACGGCAATCAGCCCCAGCATTTT